This T cell receptor beta chain was identified during a study of T cell repertoires in cytomegalovirus infection. Study details: CMV infection plus the matching HLA type was flagged by public TCR beta signatures.

As regards this clonotype: Its antigen is unidentified.

The CDR3 has 15 amino acids. Germline lookup yields CDR1 SGHVS and CDR2 FQNEAQ. V was shortened by 1 base and J by 1 base, with 9 bases between the two germline ends. Using its own MiXCR run on the reads, TCRdb lists one record per CDR3 protein. This table has approximately 220,000 distinct CDR3 sequences, 35% to 40% appearing once. Notes on the study in general: Within the response measured ex vivo, HLA-C-restricted CMV-specific TCR beta clonotypes were dominant.

This specimen consisted of CD8+ T cells from cultured PBMCs, obtained from culture after CMV antigen stimulation. This TCR came from a human donor in good health (CMV status not recorded). Some clones in this sample may be carry-over from other donors' samples. The rearrangement joins TRBV7-8 to TRBJ2-3; D is perhaps TRBD2 (5 bases). This CDR3 is CASSLGRTRTDTQYF. DNA of the CDR3: TGTGCCAGCAGCTTAGGGCGGACTCGCACAGATACGCAGTATTTT.